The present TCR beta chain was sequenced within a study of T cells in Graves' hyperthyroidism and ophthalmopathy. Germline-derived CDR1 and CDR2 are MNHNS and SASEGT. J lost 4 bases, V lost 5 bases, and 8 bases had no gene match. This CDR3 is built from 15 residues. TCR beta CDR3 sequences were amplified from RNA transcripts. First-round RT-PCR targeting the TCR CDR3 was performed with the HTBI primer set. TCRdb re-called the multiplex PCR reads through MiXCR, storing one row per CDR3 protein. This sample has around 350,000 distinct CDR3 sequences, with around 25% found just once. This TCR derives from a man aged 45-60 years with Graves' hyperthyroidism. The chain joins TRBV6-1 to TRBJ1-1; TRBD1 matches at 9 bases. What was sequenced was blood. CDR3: CASSPRDRVITEAFF. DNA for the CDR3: TGTGCCAGCAGTCCCCGGGACAGGGTGATCACTGAAGCTTTCTTT.